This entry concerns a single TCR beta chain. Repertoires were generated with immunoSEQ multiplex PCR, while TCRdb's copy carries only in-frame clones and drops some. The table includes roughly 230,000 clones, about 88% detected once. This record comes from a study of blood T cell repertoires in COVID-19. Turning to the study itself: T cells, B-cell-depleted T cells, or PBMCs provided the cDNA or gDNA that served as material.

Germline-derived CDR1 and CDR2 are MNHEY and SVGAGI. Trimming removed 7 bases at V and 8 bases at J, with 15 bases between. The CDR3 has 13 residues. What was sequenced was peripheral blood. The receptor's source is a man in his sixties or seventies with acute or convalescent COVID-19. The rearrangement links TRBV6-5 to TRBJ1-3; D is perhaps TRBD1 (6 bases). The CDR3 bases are TGTGCCAGCACCCTTCAGGGGTCGGACACCATATATTTT. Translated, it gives CASTLQGSDTIYF.